This T cell receptor (beta chain) came from a study of metastatic and nonmetastatic thyroid tumors. Study details: Both malignant and benign thyroid patients supplied peripheral blood and tumor or nodule tissue samples, across which the repertoires of these patients were then compared. General study findings and limits: For both blood and tumor, malignant thyroid tumors reportedly showed significantly higher TCR beta diversity than benign nodules did.

In the original workflow: Using the CDR3 differences seen across clinicopathological groups, the authors built a distant-metastasis classifier for papillary thyroid cancer, which was meant to discriminate distant-metastatic patients. TCRdb reassembled clones from the PCR reads with MiXCR. The V and J calls shown here were made by TCRdb, not taken from the authors' results. The data hold tens of thousands of clones, with about 18% observed a single time. The CDR3 extends over 15 amino acids. With 3 bases removed from V and 3 bases from J, the gap between germline ends came to 13 bases. Per the germline V gene, CDR1 is SGHRS and CDR2 is YFSETQ. No treatment had been given to any patient before thyroid surgery. Remarks on this clone: Its antigen is currently unknown.

The TCR sequence derives from a male donor with papillary thyroid cancer or a benign thyroid nodule (not recorded which). Some clones in this sample may be carry-over from other donors' samples. This chain links TRBV5-1 with TRBJ2-1; D perhaps matches TRBD2 (7 bases). Sequencing input: blood. CDR3 loop: CASSWWGGDYNEQFF. CDR3 in DNA: TGCGCCAGCAGCTGGTGGGGGGGCGACTACAATGAGCAGTTCTTC.